The subject of this entry is one T cell receptor beta chain. What it binds is unknown. This sample was included in a study of T-cell reconstitution after alpha-beta-depleted transplantation in children. Broader study findings: Newly made T cells mostly supplied T-cell counts and diversity one year after transplant. Recipient T cells and thymic progenitors that survived gave rise to the high TCRbeta diversity observed at day 60 in some patients. Expanded clones from the graft, numbering several hundred, reportedly supplied alpha-beta T cells about two months after transplant.

Unique molecular identifiers tagged the TCRbeta library. MiXCR, applied by TCRdb to the PCR reads, yields one record per CDR3 protein. The table includes about 640,000 distinct CDR3 sequences, 10% to 15% detected once. With V trimmed by 1 base and J by 1 base, 7 bases remained unmatched. The CDR3 is made up of 16 amino acids. From germline, CDR1 is SGHTA and CDR2 FQGNSA. The sequence was collected from a male patient between 5 and 17 years old who had a stem cell transplant for acute myeloid leukemia, so the T cells may come from the graft donor. The specimen was PBMCs, mostly from graft donor cells, collected 360 days after TCRalphabeta/CD19-depleted stem cell transplant. The V gene is TRBV7-2, the J gene TRBJ2-7; 7 positions agree with TRBD2. This CDR3 reads CASSLGGGSWSYEQYF. Written as DNA, the CDR3 is TGTGCCAGCAGCTTAGGGGGCGGGAGTTGGTCCTACGAGCAGTACTTC.